Listed below are T cell receptor beta chains from one sample, sequenced in a study of cytomegalovirus exposure and HLA in healthy donors. TCRdb keeps only in-frame clones here, not all; method: immunoSEQ multiplex PCR. The profile covers 130,000 to 150,000 clones, with 55% to 70% appearing a single time and about 2.9% taken by the ten largest. Sequencing used PBMCs. The receptors originated from a woman in her thirties in good health and CMV-seropositive. Both conserved end residues are part of each CDR3. Fields, in order: D gene, clone size, J gene, V gene, CDR3 DNA, CDR3 protein. A D gene is named only where the DNA matches it firmly. For some rows the clone size is stated as once, few or many, or as a class when expanded; others skip it.

>TRBD1|once|TRBJ1-2|TRBV6-1
TGTGCCAGCAAAAACCGGGACAGGGGATCCTATGGCTACACCTTC
CASKNRDRGSYGYTF
>-|-|TRBJ2-3|TRBV7-6
TGTGCCAGCAGCCAGTTGGGCGACACAGATACGCAGTATTTT
CASSQLGDTDTQYF
>TRBD1|-|TRBJ1-4|TRBV2
TGTGCCAGCAGTCAGAGGACAGGGGGGGAAAAACTGTTTTTT
CASSQRTGGEKLFF
>TRBD1|-|TRBJ2-5|TRBV5-1
TGCGCCAGCAGCCATTGGGGACAGAGCCGCGGGACCCAGTACTTC
CASSHWGQSRGTQYF
>TRBD1|few|TRBJ1-4|TRBV30
TGTGCCGGGTACAGGGGGAGGGAAAAACTGTTTTTT
CAGYRGREKLFF
>TRBD2|few|TRBJ2-7|TRBV18
TGTGCCAGCTCCTCCAGCGGGGAAGAGCAGTACTTC
CASSSSGEEQYF
>-|-|TRBJ2-2|TRBV30
TGTGCCTGGAGTATAATGCTGGAGATCGGGGAGCTGTTTTTT
CAWSIMLEIGELFF
>-|-|TRBJ1-6|TRBV6-5
TGTGCCAGCACGGCGGAGAGCTCCTATAATTCACCCCTCCACTTT
CASTAESSYNSPLHF
>TRBD2|-|TRBJ2-1|TRBV2
TGTGCCAGCAGTGAAGCGCTTGGGGCTGGGAGCGGGAGTTTGAATGAGCAGTTCTTC
CASSEALGAGSGSLNEQFF
>TRBD2|-|TRBJ2-2|TRBV5-4
TGTGCCAGCAGGTTTAGCGGGAGGGTCACCGGGGAGCTGTTTTTT
CASRFSGRVTGELFF
>TRBD1|-|TRBJ2-5|TRBV18
TGTGCCAGCTCACTCCTGACAGGGAAAGTGGAGACCCAGTACTTC
CASSLLTGKVETQYF
>-|few|TRBJ2-6|TRBV6-1
TGTGCCAGCAGGAAAGACTACTCTGGGGCCAACGTCCTGACTTTC
CASRKDYSGANVLTF
>-|-|TRBJ1-6|TRBV19
TGTGCCAGTAGCCAACGAGGTGAACCCCTCCACTTT
CASSQRGEPLHF
>-|-|TRBJ1-5|TRBV6-6
TGTGCCAGCACCCAGGACCAGAGGGATCAGCCCCAGCATTTT
CASTQDQRDQPQHF
>TRBD2|-|TRBJ2-5|TRBV7-2
TGTGCCAGCAGCTTAGTCCCAGCGGGGGGCCAAGAGACCCAGTACTTC
CASSLVPAGGQETQYF
>-|-|TRBJ2-4|TRBV6-5
TGTGCCAGCAGTTACTCGGCGGGGTGGACCAAAAACATTCAGTACTTC
CASSYSAGWTKNIQYF
>-|-|TRBJ2-7|TRBV18
TGTGCCAGCTCACCAGGAGGCTCCGAGCAGTACTTC
CASSPGGSEQYF
>TRBD1|-|TRBJ2-7|TRBV5-6
TGTGCCAGCAGCTTGGATGGACAGGGATACTACGAGCAGTACTTC
CASSLDGQGYYEQYF
>TRBD1|-|TRBJ2-5|TRBV7-7
TGTGCTAGCAGCTTACAGGGGTCGCGAGAGACCCAGTACTTC
CASSLQGSRETQYF
>-|-|TRBJ1-1|TRBV7-9
TGTGCCAGCAGCCCGACCGAGGACACTGAAGCTTTCTTT
CASSPTEDTEAFF
>-|-|TRBJ2-3|TRBV5-6
TGTGCCAGCACGCCGGGACTGGTAACAGATACGCAGTATTTT
CASTPGLVTDTQYF
>TRBD1|few|TRBJ1-1|TRBV30
TGTGCCTGGAGTGGGACAGGGGGCGCAGCTTTCTTT
CAWSGTGGAAFF
>TRBD2|-|TRBJ2-1|TRBV2
TGTGCCAGCAGCCGTAGCGGGGGCTCCTACAATGAGCAGTTCTTC
CASSRSGGSYNEQFF
>TRBD2|-|TRBJ2-7|TRBV30
TGTGCCTGGAGACTCAGGTTTGGGGGAGGGCCGATCGAGCAGTACTTC
CAWRLRFGGGPIEQYF
>-|-|TRBJ1-1|TRBV30
TGTGCTTTAAGCCGGGTGAACACTGAAGCTTTCTTT
CALSRVNTEAFF
>TRBD1|-|TRBJ1-6|TRBV9
TGTGCCAGCAGCGTAGGGCCGACAGGGATTGGACCCCTCCACTTT
CASSVGPTGIGPLHF
>TRBD1|-|TRBJ1-2|TRBV18
TGTGCCAGCTCACCTCAGGGGGCGAGGGATGGCTACACCTTC
CASSPQGARDGYTF
>-|-|TRBJ2-1|TRBV7-6
TGTGCCAGCAGCTTTGTCGGCAATGAGCAGTTCTTC
CASSFVGNEQFF
>TRBD1|-|TRBJ1-4|TRBV5-1
TGCGCCAGCAGGCGAACCGGGACAGGGAATGAAAAACTGTTTTTT
CASRRTGTGNEKLFF
>TRBD1|-|TRBJ1-6|TRBV27
TGTGCCAGCAGTTTGGGACAGGGGTTTTCACCCCTCCACTTT
CASSLGQGFSPLHF
>-|-|TRBJ1-5|TRBV19
TGTGCCAGTAGTCCGGGGGGCCAGGATCAGCCCCAGCATTTT
CASSPGGQDQPQHF
>TRBD2|many|TRBJ2-1|TRBV9
TGTGCCAGCAGCCACCCCCGGGACTACGGCACCAATGAGCAGTTCTTC
CASSHPRDYGTNEQFF
>-|few|TRBJ1-3|TRBV27
TGTGCCAGCAGGACAGGACTCTCTGGAAACACCATATATTTT
CASRTGLSGNTIYF
>-|once|TRBJ1-5|TRBV9
TGTGCCAGCAGCCAGGGCGGGGGCATTGATCAGCCCCAGCATTTT
CASSQGGGIDQPQHF
>-|-|TRBJ1-1|TRBV5-6
TGTGCCAGCAGCTTGGTCGGCGGCTTTGAAGCTTTCTTT
CASSLVGGFEAFF
>TRBD2|few|TRBJ2-3|TRBV2
TGTGCCAGCAGTGAAATACTAGCGTTAGATACGCAGTATTTT
CASSEILALDTQYF
>TRBD1|few|TRBJ1-6|TRBV18
TGTGCCAGCTCACCCACCCGGGACAGGGGTGGTTCACCCCTCCACTTT
CASSPTRDRGGSPLHF
>-|-|TRBJ1-5|TRBV5-8
TGTGCCAGCAGCTTGAGGGGGAATCAGCCCCAGCATTTT
CASSLRGNQPQHF
>-|-|TRBJ2-7|TRBV23-1
TGCGCCAGCAGTCTTCGGTTCTACGAGCAGTACTTC
CASSLRFYEQYF
>-|-|TRBJ2-2|TRBV5-1
TGCGCCAGCAGCCAGACCCCCCAGGGGACCGGGGAGCTGTTTTTT
CASSQTPQGTGELFF
>TRBD1|-|TRBJ1-2|TRBV6-5
TGTGCCACAGGAACCCGGGACAGGGATTATGGCTACACCTTC
CATGTRDRDYGYTF
>-|-|TRBJ2-6|TRBV7-9
TGTGCCAGCAACAATCGGGTACCTGGGGCCAACGTCCTGACTTTC
CASNNRVPGANVLTF
>-|-|TRBJ1-5|TRBV6-1
TGTGCCAGCAGTGGACCGGGAGAGGGAAGCAATCAGCCCCAGCATTTT
CASSGPGEGSNQPQHF
>-|-|TRBJ1-4|TRBV6-6
TGTGCCAGCAGGGCGGTGAATGAAAAACTGTTTTTT
CASRAVNEKLFF
>TRBD1|-|TRBJ1-4|TRBV5-1
TGCGCCAGCCAACCGACAGGGGGCGCTAGGGAAAAACTGTTTTTT
CASQPTGGAREKLFF
>-|-|TRBJ2-7|TRBV6-5
TGTGCCAGCAGCCTTTCCGGTCGGGGCGAGCAGTACTTC
CASSLSGRGEQYF
>TRBD1|few|TRBJ2-5|TRBV7-9
TGTGCCAGCAGCCGAGCGCTGGGACAGGGGAAAGAGACCCAGTACTTC
CASSRALGQGKETQYF
>TRBD1|-|TRBJ2-7|TRBV5-6
TGTGCCAGCAGCCTGGAAGTCCGGGACAGGGCAACTTACGAGCAGTACTTC
CASSLEVRDRATYEQYF
>-|once|TRBJ1-1|TRBV4-1
TGCGCCAGCAGCCAAGTGGCGACGGACTTAGAGGCTTTCTTT
CASSQVATDLEAFF
>-|-|TRBJ1-4|TRBV7-8
TGTGCCAGCAGCTCCTACAGGGCTACCGATGAAAAACTGTTTTTT
CASSSYRATDEKLFF
>-|-|TRBJ1-5|TRBV4-2
TGTGCCAGCAGCCAAGAGGGGCTTAGCAATCAGCCCCAGCATTTT
CASSQEGLSNQPQHF